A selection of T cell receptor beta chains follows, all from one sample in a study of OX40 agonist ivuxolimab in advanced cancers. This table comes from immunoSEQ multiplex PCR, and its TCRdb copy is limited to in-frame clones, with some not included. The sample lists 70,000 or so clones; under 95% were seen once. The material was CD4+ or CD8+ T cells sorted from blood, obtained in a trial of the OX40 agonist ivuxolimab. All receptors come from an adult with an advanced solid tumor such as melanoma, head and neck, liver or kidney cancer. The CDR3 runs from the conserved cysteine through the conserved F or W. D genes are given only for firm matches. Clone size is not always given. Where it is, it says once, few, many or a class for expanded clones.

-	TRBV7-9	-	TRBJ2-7	CASSMGNGLAYEQYF	TGTGCCAGCAGCATGGGCAACGGCTTAGCCTACGAGCAGTACTTC
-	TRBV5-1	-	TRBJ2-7	CASSLANEQYF	TGCGCCAGCAGCTTGGCCAACGAGCAGTACTTC
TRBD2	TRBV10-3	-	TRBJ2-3	CAISESVGTSGTDTQYF	TGTGCCATCAGTGAGTCGGTCGGGACTAGCGGCACAGATACGCAGTATTTT
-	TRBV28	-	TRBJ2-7	CASSLVPAGEQYF	TGTGCCAGCAGTTTGGTGCCCGCGGGGGAGCAGTACTTC
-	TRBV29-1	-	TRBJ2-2	CSVDAGELFF	TGCAGCGTTGACGCCGGGGAGCTGTTTTTT
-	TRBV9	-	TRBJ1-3	CASSPPGTYSGNTIYF	TGTGCCAGCAGCCCCCCCGGGACATACTCTGGAAACACCATATATTTT
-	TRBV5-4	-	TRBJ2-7	CASSLEGYSNYEQYF	TGTGCCAGCAGCTTGGAGGGATACTCTAACTACGAGCAGTACTTC
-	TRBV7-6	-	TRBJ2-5	CASSQSGVRDEETQYF	TGTGCCAGCAGCCAATCAGGGGTTAGGGACGAAGAGACCCAGTACTTC
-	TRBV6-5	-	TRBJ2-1	CASSFSYYNEQFF	TGTGCCAGCAGTTTTTCGTATTACAATGAGCAGTTCTTC
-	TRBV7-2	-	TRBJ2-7	CASSLLGQAYEQYF	TGTGCCAGCAGCTTACTGGGGCAGGCCTACGAGCAGTACTTC
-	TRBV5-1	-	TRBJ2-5	CASSFGGSQETQYF	TGCGCCAGCAGCTTTGGGGGGTCCCAAGAGACCCAGTACTTC
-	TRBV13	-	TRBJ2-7	CASSLGRVSSYEQYF	TGTGCCAGCAGCTTAGGGAGGGTAAGCTCCTACGAGCAGTACTTC
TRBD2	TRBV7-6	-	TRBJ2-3	CASSPGTSGPQDTQYF	TGTGCCAGCAGCCCCGGGACTAGCGGCCCTCAAGATACGCAGTATTTT
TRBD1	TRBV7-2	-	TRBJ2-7	CASSLATGETYEQYF	TGTGCCAGCAGCTTAGCAACAGGGGAGACCTACGAGCAGTACTTC
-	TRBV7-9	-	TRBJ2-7	CASSTSYEQYF	TGTGCCAGCAGCACCAGTTACGAGCAGTACTTC
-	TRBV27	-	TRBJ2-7	CASSFRGYEQYF	TGTGCCAGCAGTTTTAGGGGGTACGAGCAGTACTTC
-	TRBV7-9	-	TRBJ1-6	CASSPRPTDSSYNSPLHF	TGTGCCAGCAGTCCCAGACCCACAGACAGCTCCTATAATTCACCCCTCCACTTT
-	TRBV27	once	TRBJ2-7	CASSLRGAVDEQYF	TGTGCCAGCAGTTTAAGGGGGGCGGTGGACGAGCAGTACTTC
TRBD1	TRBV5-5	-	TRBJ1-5	CASRWDRDGNQPQHF	TGTGCCAGCAGGTGGGACAGGGACGGTAATCAGCCCCAGCATTTT
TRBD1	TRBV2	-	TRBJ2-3	CASRGTGGHLDTQYF	TGTGCCAGCAGAGGAACAGGGGGCCACTTAGATACGCAGTATTTT
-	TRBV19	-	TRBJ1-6	CASRVSGGGGYNSPLHF	TGTGCCAGTAGGGTCAGCGGAGGGGGTGGTTATAATTCACCCCTCCACTTT
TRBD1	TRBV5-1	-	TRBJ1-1	CASSLVPDRGQWNTEAFF	TGCGCCAGCAGCTTGGTTCCGGACAGGGGGCAGTGGAACACTGAAGCTTTCTTT
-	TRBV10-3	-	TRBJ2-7	CAISESIRHPYEQYF	TGTGCCATCAGTGAGTCGATACGGCACCCCTACGAGCAGTACTTC
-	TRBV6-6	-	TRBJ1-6	CASIDWGPDNSPLHF	TGTGCCAGCATTGACTGGGGCCCAGATAATTCACCCCTCCACTTT
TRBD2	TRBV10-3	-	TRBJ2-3	CAISRTSGGTDTQYF	TGTGCCATCAGTAGGACTAGCGGGGGGACAGATACGCAGTATTTT
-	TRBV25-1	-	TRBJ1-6	CATDAGSYNSPLHF	TGTGCCACGGACGCAGGGTCCTATAATTCACCCCTCCACTTT
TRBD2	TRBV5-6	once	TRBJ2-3	CASSGWTSGGATDTQYF	TGTGCCAGCAGCGGATGGACTAGCGGGGGGGCGACAGATACGCAGTATTTT
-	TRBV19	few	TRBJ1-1	CASSPMNTEAFF	TGTGCCAGTAGCCCAATGAACACTGAAGCTTTCTTT
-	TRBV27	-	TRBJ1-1	CASSFGNTEAFF	TGTGCCAGCAGTTTTGGAAACACTGAAGCTTTCTTT
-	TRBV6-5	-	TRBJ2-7	CASSYGGADEQYF	TGTGCCAGCAGTTACGGCGGGGCGGACGAGCAGTACTTC
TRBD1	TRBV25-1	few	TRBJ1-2	CASTGRTGVYGYTF	TGTGCCAGCACAGGGCGGACAGGGGTGTATGGCTACACCTTC
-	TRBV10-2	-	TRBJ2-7	CASSGDRPYEQYF	TGCGCCAGCAGCGGGGACCGCCCCTACGAGCAGTACTTC
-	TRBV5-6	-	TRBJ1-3	CASSLGVTGSGNTIYF	TGTGCCAGCAGCTTAGGGGTTACAGGGTCTGGAAACACCATATATTTT
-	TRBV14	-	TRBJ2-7	CASSQENRDTVKFYEQYF	TGTGCCAGCAGCCAAGAGAACCGGGACACAGTTAAGTTCTACGAGCAGTACTTC
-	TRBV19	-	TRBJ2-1	CARTYGVIYNEQFF	TGTGCCCGAACATACGGGGTTATCTACAATGAGCAGTTCTTC
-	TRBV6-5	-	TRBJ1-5	CASNGPETESWHF	TGTGCCAGCAACGGTCCTGAGACGGAGTCTTGGCATTTT
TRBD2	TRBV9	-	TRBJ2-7	CASSAPRARGGSSYEQYF	TGTGCCAGCAGCGCGCCACGGGCCCGCGGGGGGAGCTCCTACGAGCAGTACTTC
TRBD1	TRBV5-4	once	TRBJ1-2	CASSQRTGVGYTF	TGTGCCAGCAGCCAGAGGACAGGGGTAGGCTACACCTTC
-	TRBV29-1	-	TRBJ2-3	CSVEIVPDTQYF	TGCAGCGTTGAGATCGTCCCAGATACGCAGTATTTT
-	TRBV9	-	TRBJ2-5	CASSPHPGDQYF	TGTGCCAGCAGCCCGCATCCAGGGGACCAGTACTTC
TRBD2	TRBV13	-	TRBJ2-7	CASSATSGGLYEQYF	TGTGCCAGCAGCGCTACTAGCGGGGGGCTCTACGAGCAGTACTTC
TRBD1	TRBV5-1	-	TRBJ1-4	CASSPGQGARTNEKLFF	TGCGCCAGCAGCCCGGGACAGGGGGCAAGAACTAATGAAAAACTGTTTTTT
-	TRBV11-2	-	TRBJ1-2	CASSFSRGHYGYTF	TGTGCCAGCAGCTTTTCCAGGGGTCACTATGGCTACACCTTC
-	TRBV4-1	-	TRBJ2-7	CASSPFASGEHEQYF	TGCGCCAGCAGCCCTTTCGCCTCGGGAGAGCACGAGCAGTACTTC
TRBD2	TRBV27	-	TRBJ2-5	CASSSTGLAGGETQYF	TGTGCCAGCAGTTCCACTGGACTAGCGGGGGGAGAGACCCAGTACTTC
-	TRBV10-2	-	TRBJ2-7	CASTGHPSYEQYF	TGCGCCAGCACGGGACACCCGTCCTACGAGCAGTACTTC
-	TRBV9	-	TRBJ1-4	CASSVSGVSTNEKLFF	TGTGCCAGCAGCGTAAGTGGAGTTTCAACTAATGAAAAACTGTTTTTT
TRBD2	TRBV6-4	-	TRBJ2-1	CASVTSGGAYNEQFF	TGTGCCAGCGTGACTAGCGGGGGGGCCTACAATGAGCAGTTCTTC
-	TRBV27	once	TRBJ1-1	CASSLSEEGGTEAFF	TGTGCCAGCAGTTTATCGGAGGAGGGGGGAACTGAAGCTTTCTTT
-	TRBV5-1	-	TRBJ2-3	CASSFTRTSTDTQYF	TGCGCCAGCAGCTTTACTCGAACTAGCACAGATACGCAGTATTTT
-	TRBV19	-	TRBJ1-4	CASSWPPDSNTPEKLFF	TGTGCCAGTAGTTGGCCCCCAGACAGTAATACTCCTGAGAAACTGTTTTTT